A selection of T cell receptor beta chains follows, all from one sample in a study of T cell responses to AZD1222 COVID-19 vaccine. The method was immunoSEQ multiplex PCR; TCRdb's version includes in-frame clones alone and lacks a portion of them. The repertoire holds 85,000 to 90,000 clones, with approximately 85% as singletons. Sample: peripheral blood, taken on day 0 of AZD1222 vaccination. The receptors here all came from an adult in good health. Both conserved end residues are part of each CDR3.

j_call: TRBJ1-5
v_call: TRBV6-6
cdr3_aa: CASSRGTGASYSNQPQHF

j_call: TRBJ2-7
v_call: TRBV28
cdr3_aa: CASQEMGRLYEQYF

j_call: TRBJ2-7
v_call: TRBV28
cdr3_aa: CASSSRHYEQYF

j_call: TRBJ2-1
v_call: TRBV27
cdr3_aa: CASSFSRTINNEQFF

j_call: TRBJ1-5
v_call: TRBV7-8
cdr3_aa: CASSHTVQALNQPQHF

j_call: TRBJ2-5
v_call: TRBV5-4
cdr3_aa: CASSGASGRTETQYF

j_call: TRBJ1-2
v_call: TRBV28
cdr3_aa: CASSLESRQGRNYGYTF

j_call: TRBJ2-2
v_call: TRBV9
cdr3_aa: CASTLRGEGTGELFF

j_call: TRBJ2-1
v_call: TRBV7-3
cdr3_aa: CASSILGGPNEQFF

j_call: TRBJ1-3
v_call: TRBV19
cdr3_aa: CASQGSGNTIYF

j_call: TRBJ2-1
v_call: TRBV27
cdr3_aa: CASSAAGGKNEQFF

j_call: TRBJ2-1
v_call: TRBV24-1
cdr3_aa: CATSDLPGVGEQFF

j_call: TRBJ2-3
v_call: TRBV13
cdr3_aa: CASSSNTDTQYF

j_call: TRBJ2-3
v_call: TRBV11-2
cdr3_aa: CASSFRAGGSTDTQYF

j_call: TRBJ1-2
v_call: TRBV11-2
cdr3_aa: CASSFGTGGFGYTF

j_call: TRBJ2-7
v_call: TRBV15
cdr3_aa: CATSRESGDDEQYF

j_call: TRBJ2-3
v_call: TRBV28
cdr3_aa: CASSLNSADTDTQYF

j_call: TRBJ2-7
v_call: TRBV4-1
cdr3_aa: CASSLHVPPRAEQYF

j_call: TRBJ2-5
v_call: TRBV9
cdr3_aa: CASSIGQETQETQYF

j_call: TRBJ2-3
v_call: TRBV29-1
cdr3_aa: CSATRTSGAQGADTQYF

j_call: TRBJ1-1
v_call: TRBV19
cdr3_aa: CASGGTGGTLNTEAFF

j_call: TRBJ1-2
v_call: TRBV29-1
cdr3_aa: CSVGGQGYGYTF

j_call: TRBJ2-7
v_call: TRBV5-4
cdr3_aa: CASTSRLAGAEQYF

j_call: TRBJ2-7
v_call: TRBV10-2
cdr3_aa: CASSESGYEQYF

j_call: TRBJ2-2
v_call: TRBV5-1
cdr3_aa: CASIQGTLGTGELFF

j_call: TRBJ2-5
v_call: TRBV24-1
cdr3_aa: CATSDSLTGDETQYF

j_call: TRBJ2-1
v_call: TRBV7-8
cdr3_aa: CASSGSSGGGPYNEQFF

j_call: TRBJ1-3
v_call: TRBV27
cdr3_aa: CASRSTVSGNTIYF

j_call: TRBJ2-5
v_call: TRBV11-2
cdr3_aa: CASSVRTGGLRETQYF

j_call: TRBJ1-2
v_call: TRBV5-6
cdr3_aa: CASSFPGGGSGGYTF

j_call: TRBJ2-7
v_call: TRBV20-1
cdr3_aa: CSARLDEQYF

j_call: TRBJ1-1
v_call: TRBV30
cdr3_aa: CAWGPMNTEAFF

j_call: TRBJ2-6
v_call: TRBV5-6
cdr3_aa: CASSTSSLGPSGANVLTF

j_call: TRBJ2-3
v_call: TRBV7-9
cdr3_aa: CASSLGDRATDTQYF

j_call: TRBJ2-2
v_call: TRBV10-3
cdr3_aa: CAIRTSGPTGELFF

j_call: TRBJ2-5
v_call: TRBV6-1
cdr3_aa: CASKSGGPRWETQYF

j_call: TRBJ2-3
v_call: TRBV29-1
cdr3_aa: CSVDSPLWDRITDTQYF

j_call: TRBJ2-1
v_call: TRBV14
cdr3_aa: CASSQWGLADYNEQFF

j_call: TRBJ2-3
v_call: TRBV19
cdr3_aa: CASASRLAGGTQYF

j_call: TRBJ2-7
v_call: TRBV28
cdr3_aa: CASSLLTSGSSYEQYF

j_call: TRBJ2-3
v_call: TRBV18
cdr3_aa: CASSPGASPPTDTQYF

j_call: TRBJ2-1
v_call: TRBV5-4
cdr3_aa: CASSLAMGYEQFF